One and the same sample provided the 28 T cell receptor beta chains below, sequenced in a study of beta chain features in type 1 diabetes. General study results and limits: TCRB CDR3 length was moderately but significantly reduced in all four CD4+ subsets of Type 1 diabetes patients.

These receptors' antigens are unknown. Sequencing targeted expressed TCRB transcripts, as all isolated RNA had been reverse transcribed. The table came from immunoSEQ multiplex PCR; TCRdb's copy has only in-frame clones and leaves some out. The sample holds about 700,000 clones, roughly 12% seen once. The sequencing input was naive CD4+ T cells from blood. The receptors come from a man in his late teens or twenties with type 1 diabetes.

Only a few counts were recorded for this clone. The gene calls are TRBV30 and TRBJ1-2; D perhaps matches TRBD1 (6 bases). The CDR3 contains 14 residues. The V and J ends lost 3 bases and 4 bases respectively, with 15 bases between them. The germline gives CDR1 GTSNPN, CDR2 SVGIG (reference sequence). Here the CDR3 reads CAWRVPGTSYGYTF. The CDR3 DNA reads as TGTGCCTGGAGAGTCCCCGGGACAAGCTATGGCTACACCTTC.

V usage is TRBV7-8 and J usage is TRBJ2-3; tentatively, D is TRBD2 (6 bases). Looked up from germline, CDR1 is SGHVS and CDR2 is FQNEAQ. CDR3 length: 14 amino acids. V was cut by 1 base and J by 3 bases, with 8 bases left in between. The CDR3 loop reads CASSLDRGTDTQYF. CDR3 in DNA: TGTGCCAGCAGCTTAGATCGGGGGACAGATACGCAGTATTTT.

This clone was seen a handful of times. The chain uses TRBV9 and TRBJ1-2; D gene unclear. Trimming stripped 6 bases from V and 4 bases from J, with 16 bases between. This CDR3 has 14 residues. Germline CDR1 is SGDLS and CDR2 is YYNGEE. CDR3 DNA sequence: TGTGCCAGCACCTCGCATGGGGTTGCCTATGGCTACACCTTC. The encoded protein is CASTSHGVAYGYTF.

This chain uses TRBV6-1 with TRBJ2-7; 7 nucleotides agree with TRBD2. There are 14 residues in the CDR3. V was pared by 0 bases and J by 5 bases, with 4 bases of the junction left unmatched. The V gene's germline CDR1 is MNHNS and CDR2 SASEGT. CDR3 DNA: TGTGCCAGCAGTGAAGCGCTTCGGGGGGACGAGCAGTACTTC. This translates into CASSEALRGDEQYF.

This clone has a handful of counts. This rearrangement joins TRBV9 to TRBJ1-1; no clear D. Looked up from germline, CDR1 is SGDLS and CDR2 is YYNGEE. Trimming pared 3 bases from V and 1 base from J, leaving 10 bases between. The CDR3 covers 14 residues. For the CDR3, the DNA is TGTGCCAGCAGCGCCGTGGGGTGGAACACTGAAGCTTTCTTT. Protein product: CASSAVGWNTEAFF.

The rearrangement joins TRBV7-2 to TRBJ1-5; TRBD1 matches at 8 bases. J gave up 5 bases and V 3 bases, and 3 bases lay outside the gene matches. CDR3 length equals 14 residues. Germline-derived CDR1 and CDR2 are SGHTA and FQGNSA. The DNA of the CDR3 is TGTGCCAGCAGCTTTTACAGGGGGGATCAGCCCCAGCATTTT. Residues: CASSFYRGDQPQHF.

J is TRBJ1-6 and V is TRBV30, with D unclear. V lost 1 base and J 7 bases, leaving 14 bases between the germline ends. Germline V gene sequence: CDR1 GTSNPN, CDR2 SVGIG (reference sequence). This CDR3 comprises 15 residues. Here the CDR3 reads CAWSALDAKNSPLHF. DNA of the CDR3: TGTGCCTGGAGTGCCCTGGACGCGAAAAATTCACCCCTCCACTTT.

This clone was seen a handful of times. The V and J genes are TRBV7-9 and TRBJ2-7; D gene uncertain. The V end lost 5 bases, the J end lost 4 bases, and 15 bases lay between the germline ends. The CDR3 loop spans 14 amino acids. CDR1 and CDR2 from the germline V gene are SEHNR and FQNEAQ (reference sequence). Here the CDR3 DNA reads TGTGCCAGCAGCCCCCCTAGGTATGAGTACGAGCAGTACTTC. Its translation is CASSPPRYEYEQYF.

CDR3 in amino acids: CASSSPPINGYTF. DNA of the CDR3: TGTGCCAGCAGTTCCCCCCCCATCAATGGCTACACCTTC. J is TRBJ1-2 and V is TRBV28; no clear D gene. The V gene lost 4 bases and the J gene lost 6 bases, with 12 bases spanning the gap. Germline loops: CDR1 MDHEN, CDR2 SYDVKM. The CDR3 sequence is 13 residues long.

This clone turned up a few times. The chain combines TRBV7-9 with TRBJ2-7; 8 bases line up with TRBD2. The CDR3 contains 14 residues. V lost 10 bases and J lost 6; bases outside the gene matches: 14. Germline V gene sequence: CDR1 SEHNR, CDR2 FQNEAQ (reference sequence). CDR3 residues: CATTDRGGPSEQYF. DNA of the CDR3: TGTGCCACCACGGACCGCGGGGGGCCGTCCGAGCAGTACTTC.

The rearrangement joins TRBV10-3 to TRBJ2-7; D is possibly TRBD1 (5 bases). Deletions cut 6 bases from V and 4 bases from J, with 10 bases between. The germline V gene encodes CDR1 ENHRY and CDR2 SYGVKD. The CDR3 totals 12 residues. CDR3 in DNA: TGTGCCATCAGCCCGACAGTATACGAGCAGTACTTC. Translating gives CAISPTVYEQYF.

This clone has a handful of counts. The J gene is TRBJ2-2, the V gene TRBV9; the D gene is possibly TRBD1 (5 bases). The CDR3 extends over 13 amino acids. Germline values: CDR1 SGDLS, CDR2 YYNGEE. Between the trimmed V and J ends, which lost 4 bases and 5 bases, there was a span of 9 bases. CDR3 loop: CASSPQGTGELFF. CDR3 nucleotides: TGTGCCAGCAGCCCCCAGGGAACCGGGGAGCTGTTTTTT.

In this sample, this clone turned up a few times. The rearrangement uses TRBV29-1 and TRBJ1-2; 7 nucleotides agree with TRBD1. CDR1 and CDR2 (germline): SQVTM, ANQGSEA. Losses at the gene ends were 5 bases for V and 7 bases for J; bases not matched to a gene: 4. The CDR3 runs to 11 residues. The CDR3 region is CSVLAGGGYTF. The DNA for the CDR3 is TGCAGCGTTTTGGCAGGGGGTGGCTACACCTTC.

There are a few counts of this clone. The chain has TRBV10-3 and TRBJ2-5; no clear D. The CDR3 totals 13 residues. Germline V gene sequence: CDR1 ENHRY, CDR2 SYGVKD. V lost 3 bases and J lost 5, with 10 bases in between. The DNA for the CDR3 is TGTGCCATCAGTGACTCTCGAGTGGAGACCCAGTACTTC. Translation: CAISDSRVETQYF.

This clone was counted a few times. The chain is built from TRBV19 and TRBJ2-1; 7 nucleotides line up with TRBD1. Germline trimming cut 6 bases from V and 7 bases from J; bases unmatched to any gene: 6. Germline V gene lookup returns CDR1 LNHDA and CDR2 SQIVND (reference sequence). The CDR3 spans 13 residues. The CDR3 DNA sequence: TGTGCCAGTAGGGTGGACAGGTTTAATGAGCAGTTCTTC. As protein: CASRVDRFNEQFF.

This clone was seen more than once but under ten times. The V and J genes are TRBV9 and TRBJ2-2; no definite D call. Germline V lookup: CDR1 SGDLS, CDR2 YYNGEE. V was cut by 5 bases and J by 6 bases, with 11 bases left in between. The CDR3 is 13 amino acids. The CDR3 DNA is TGTGCCAGCAGTAAATGGTCTTCCGGGGAGCTGTTTTTT. It encodes CASSKWSSGELFF.

The rearrangement uses TRBV5-6 and TRBJ2-1; 13 bases agree with TRBD2. Germline lookup yields CDR1 SGHDT and CDR2 YYEEEE. With V trimmed by 4 bases and J by 5 bases, 3 bases remained unmatched. The CDR3 runs 15 residues. The CDR3 sequence is CASSRGLAGDNEQFF. CDR3 DNA: TGTGCCAGCAGCCGAGGACTAGCGGGGGACAATGAGCAGTTCTTC.

The rearrangement uses TRBV5-1 and TRBJ1-1; D possibly corresponds to TRBD1 (6 bases). This CDR3 region has 14 residues. The V gene lost 2 bases and the J gene lost 5 bases, with 13 bases spanning the gap. Germline lookup yields CDR1 SGHRS and CDR2 YFSETQ. CDR3 coding DNA: TGCGCCAGCAGCTTCCCGGGGGCTTATACTGAAGCTTTCTTT. Amino acids: CASSFPGAYTEAFF.

This clone appeared a few times. J is TRBJ2-7 and V is TRBV27, with 10 bases matching TRBD1. CDR3 size: 15 residues. V lost 2 bases to trimming and J lost 3 bases; unmatched junction nucleotides: 4. Looked up from germline, CDR1 is MNHEY and CDR2 is SMNVEV (reference sequence). CDR3 region: CASSLIRTGGYEQYF. For the CDR3, the DNA is TGTGCCAGCAGTTTAATTAGGACAGGGGGCTACGAGCAGTACTTC.

A few counts support this clone. V is TRBV10-3 and J is TRBJ2-2; D call uncertain. The V gene lost 6 bases and the J gene lost 0 bases, with 14 bases spanning the gap. From germline, CDR1 is ENHRY and CDR2 SYGVKD. The CDR3 contains 16 residues. The CDR3 DNA follows: TGTGCCATCAGCGGAAACGGGCCGTCGAACACCGGGGAGCTGTTTTTT. It codes for CAISGNGPSNTGELFF.

This clone occurred a few times. The rearrangement joins TRBV6-6 to TRBJ1-1; D unresolved. The CDR3 consists of 13 residues. The germline gives CDR1 MNHNY, CDR2 SVGAGI (reference sequence). V shed 1 base and J shed 8 bases, with 11 bases lying between them. CDR3: CASSYFDVREAFF. CDR3 sequence (DNA): TGTGCCAGCAGTTACTTTGACGTCAGGGAAGCTTTCTTT.

This chain connects TRBV10-3 to TRBJ1-1; D gene uncertain. The CDR3 covers 13 residues. V lost 7 bases to trimming and J lost 0 bases, with 9 bases between them. Germline V gene data show CDR1 as ENHRY and CDR2 as SYGVKD. This CDR3 reads CAITQSLNTEAFF. In DNA form, the CDR3 reads TGTGCCATCACCCAAAGCCTGAACACTGAAGCTTTCTTT.

This clone was seen more than once but under ten times. The chain combines TRBV30 with TRBJ1-4, with 9 bases fitting TRBD1. After removal of 6 bases from V and 1 base from J, the junction contained 12 bases not matched to a gene. The CDR3 has 17 amino acids. The germline CDR1 and CDR2 sequences are GTSNPN and SVGIG (reference sequence). CDR3 sequence reads: CACSRDRVTGTNEKLFF. Here the CDR3 DNA reads TGTGCCTGCTCCCGGGACAGGGTTACCGGAACTAATGAAAAACTGTTTTTT.

In DNA, the CDR3 is TGCGCCAGCAGCTACACCGGGACAGAGACCTACGAGCAGTACTTC. It specifies CASSYTGTETYEQYF. The chain links TRBV5-1 to TRBJ2-7; 7 nucleotides align to TRBD1. J lost 2 bases, V lost 3 bases, and 8 bases had no gene match. Germline lookup yields CDR1 SGHRS and CDR2 YFSETQ. There are 15 residues in the CDR3.

V and J are TRBV4-1 and TRBJ2-2, with TRBD1 matching 11 bases. The CDR3 has 17 amino acids. V was pared by 1 base and J by 5 bases, with 6 bases of the junction left unmatched. Germline values: CDR1 MGHRA, CDR2 YSYEKL. The CDR3: CASSQGEGQGVTGELFF. The DNA for the CDR3 is TGCGCCAGCAGCCAAGGGGAGGGACAGGGGGTGACCGGGGAGCTGTTTTTT.

The chain recombines TRBV7-9 with TRBJ2-3; D may match TRBD1 or TRBD2 (5 bases each). Germline values: CDR1 SEHNR, CDR2 FQNEAQ (reference sequence). V shed 7 bases and J shed 5 bases, with 16 bases lying between them. The CDR3 spans 14 residues. The CDR3 nucleotides are TGTGCCAGCAAGAGTAGGGGAGTTGGAGATACGCAGTATTTT. This gives the protein CASKSRGVGDTQYF. The variable domain in full, with the rest retrieved from reference TRBV7-9 and TRBJ2-3, is DTGVSQNPRHKITKRGQNVTFRCDPISEHNRLYWYRQTLGQGPEFLTYFQNEAQLEKSRLLSDRFSAERPKGSFSTLEIQRTEQGDSAMYLCASKSRGVGDTQYFGPGTRLTVL.

The chain recombines TRBV6-5 with TRBJ2-4, with D maybe TRBD2 (6 bases). Trimming shortened V by 6 bases and J by 8 bases, and 11 bases separated the two germline ends. Germline CDR1 is MNHEY and CDR2 is SVGAGI. The CDR3 length is 12 residues. The CDR3 reads CASRQRGDIQYF. The CDR3 nucleotides read TGTGCCAGCAGACAGCGCGGGGACATTCAGTACTTC.

This clone has only a few counts. This chain joins TRBV19 and TRBJ1-5, with 8 bases lining up with TRBD1. V lost 9 bases to trimming and J lost 6 bases; unmatched junction nucleotides: 16. Per the germline V gene, CDR1 is LNHDA and CDR2 is SQIVND (reference sequence). The CDR3 extends over 16 amino acids. CDR3 sequence reads: CASQPQDREYGQPQHF. CDR3 coding DNA: TGTGCCAGCCAACCCCAGGACAGGGAGTACGGTCAGCCCCAGCATTTT.